Sequencing of this T cell receptor beta chain was carried out in a study of shared clonotypes between healthy human individuals. Concerning this clone itself: Its matching antigen is unknown.

Template for every sorted-subset replicate PCR totaled roughly 210 ng DNA, around 33,000 T cell genomes. Per the study methods: Filtering of immunoSEQ junctional sequences could not match full-length read filtering. Method: immunoSEQ multiplex PCR; TCRdb's copy keeps in-frame clones and lacks some. The V and J calls and the clone size are those of that table, but D and trimming were determined from the DNA. This table holds around 1.5 million clones, under 99% found once. Germline CDR1 is SGHVS and CDR2 is FQNEAQ. This CDR3 is built from 17 residues. V was cut by 1 base and J by 1 base, with 16 bases left in between. The study, taken as a whole, reports: Estimated richness was generally greater in naive than memory subsets. For sorted subsets, rarefaction showed incomplete sequencing despite large depth.

The sequence was collected from a man under 40 in good health. Sequencing was carried out using naive CD4+ T cells sorted from blood. The subset was: CD45RA+ positively selected. This chain uses TRBV7-8 with TRBJ2-5; D is perhaps TRBD2 (6 bases). Here the CDR3 DNA reads TGTGCCAGCAGCTTAGTTTCAACAGGACTAACCCAAGAGACCCAGTACTTC. It is translated as CASSLVSTGLTQETQYF.